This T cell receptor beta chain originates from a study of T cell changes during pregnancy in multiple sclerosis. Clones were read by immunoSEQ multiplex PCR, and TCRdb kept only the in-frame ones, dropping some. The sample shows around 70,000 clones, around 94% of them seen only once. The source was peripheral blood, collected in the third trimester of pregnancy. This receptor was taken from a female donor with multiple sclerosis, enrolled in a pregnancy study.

This CDR3 is CASSEGTVQETQYF. The CDR3 region has the DNA TGTGCCAGCAGCGAAGGGACAGTCCAAGAGACCCAGTACTTC. This chain connects TRBV7-7 to TRBJ2-5, with 7 positions matching TRBD1. Trimming took 5 bases from V and 1 from J; bases not matched to a gene: 4. Germline V gene lookup returns CDR1 SSHAT and CDR2 FNYEAQ (reference sequence). This CDR3 region has 14 residues.